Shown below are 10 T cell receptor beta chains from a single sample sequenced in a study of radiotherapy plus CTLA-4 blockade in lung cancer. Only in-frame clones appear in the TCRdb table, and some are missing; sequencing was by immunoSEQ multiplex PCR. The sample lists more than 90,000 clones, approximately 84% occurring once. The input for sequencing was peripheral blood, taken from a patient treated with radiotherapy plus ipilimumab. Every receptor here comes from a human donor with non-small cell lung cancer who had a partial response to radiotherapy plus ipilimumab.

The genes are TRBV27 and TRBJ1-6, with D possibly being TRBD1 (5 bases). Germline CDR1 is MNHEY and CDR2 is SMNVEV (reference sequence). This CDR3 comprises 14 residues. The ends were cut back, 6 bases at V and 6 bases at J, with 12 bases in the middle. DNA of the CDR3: TGTGCCAGCAGCTGGGGGGATCCTAATTCACCCCTCCACTTT. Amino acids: CASSWGDPNSPLHF.

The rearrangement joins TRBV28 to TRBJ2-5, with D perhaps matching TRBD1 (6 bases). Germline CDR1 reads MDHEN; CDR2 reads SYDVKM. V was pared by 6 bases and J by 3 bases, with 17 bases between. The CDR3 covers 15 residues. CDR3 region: CASRSQGAGEETQYF. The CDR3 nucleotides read TGTGCCAGCAGGTCACAGGGTGCGGGCGAAGAGACCCAGTACTTC.

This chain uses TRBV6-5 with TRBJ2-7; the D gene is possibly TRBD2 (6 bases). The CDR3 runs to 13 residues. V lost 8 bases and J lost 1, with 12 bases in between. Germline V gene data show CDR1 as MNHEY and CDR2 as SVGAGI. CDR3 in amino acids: CASRGTVSYEQYV. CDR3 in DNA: TGTGCCAGCCGGGGGACGGTGTCCTACGAGCAGTACGTC.

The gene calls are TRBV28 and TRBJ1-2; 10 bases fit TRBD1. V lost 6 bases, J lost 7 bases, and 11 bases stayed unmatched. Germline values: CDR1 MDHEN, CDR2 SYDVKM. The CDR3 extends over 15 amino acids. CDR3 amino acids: CASRLRTGGVGGYTF. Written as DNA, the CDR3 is TGTGCCAGCAGACTGCGGACAGGGGGGGTGGGTGGCTACACCTTC.

CDR3: CASSPRTGTLSLNEKLFF. CDR3 in DNA: TGCGCCAGCAGCCCACGGACAGGGACTCTCTCCCTTAATGAAAAACTGTTTTTT. This rearrangement joins TRBV5-1 to TRBJ1-4; 8 bases match TRBD1. This CDR3 spans 18 amino acids. V lost 4 bases and J lost 4; bases outside the gene matches: 15. In germline, CDR1 is SGHRS, CDR2 YFSETQ.

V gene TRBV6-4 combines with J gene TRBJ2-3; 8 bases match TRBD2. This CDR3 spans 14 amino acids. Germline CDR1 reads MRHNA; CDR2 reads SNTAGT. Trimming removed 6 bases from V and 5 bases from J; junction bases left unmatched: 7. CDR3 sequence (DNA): TGTGCCAGCAGCACTAGCGGAGTGGGAGATACGCAGTATTTT. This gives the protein CASSTSGVGDTQYF.

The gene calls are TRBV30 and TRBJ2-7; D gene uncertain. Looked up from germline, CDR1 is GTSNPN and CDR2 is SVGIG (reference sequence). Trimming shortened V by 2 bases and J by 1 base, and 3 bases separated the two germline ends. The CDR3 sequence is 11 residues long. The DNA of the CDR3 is TGTGCCTGGAGTCCGTCCTACGAGCAGTACTTC. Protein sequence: CAWSPSYEQYF.

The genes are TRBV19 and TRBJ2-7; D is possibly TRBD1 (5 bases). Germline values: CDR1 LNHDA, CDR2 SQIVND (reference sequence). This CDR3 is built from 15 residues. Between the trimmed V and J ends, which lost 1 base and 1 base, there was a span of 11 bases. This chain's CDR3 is CASSIAPQESYEQYF. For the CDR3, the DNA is TGTGCCAGTAGTATAGCCCCACAGGAATCCTACGAGCAGTACTTC. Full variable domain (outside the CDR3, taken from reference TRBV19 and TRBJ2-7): DGGITQSPKYLFRKEGQNVTLSCEQNLNHDAMYWYRQDPGQGLRLIYYSQIVNDFQKGDIAEGYSVSREKKESFPLTVTSAQKNPTAFYLCASSIAPQESYEQYFGPGTRLTVT.

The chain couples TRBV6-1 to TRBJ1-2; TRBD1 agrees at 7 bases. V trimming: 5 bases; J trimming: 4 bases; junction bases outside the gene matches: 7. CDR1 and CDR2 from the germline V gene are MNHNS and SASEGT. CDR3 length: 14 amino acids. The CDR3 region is CASSRLGQFYGYTF. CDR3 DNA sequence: TGTGCCAGCAGTCGGTTGGGACAGTTCTATGGCTACACCTTC.

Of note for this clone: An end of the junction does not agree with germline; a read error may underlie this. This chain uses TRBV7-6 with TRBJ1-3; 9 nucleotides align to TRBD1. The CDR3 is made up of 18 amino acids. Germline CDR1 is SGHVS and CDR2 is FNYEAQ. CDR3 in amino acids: CTSSSAPGQGLSGNTIYF. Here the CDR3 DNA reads TGTACCAGCAGCTCAGCCCCGGGACAGGGACTATCTGGAAACACCATATATTTT.